Below, 17 T cell receptor beta chains from the same sample are listed, as sequenced in a study of control samples from healthy donors and cancer patients. Some clones are missing from TCRdb's copy, which holds only in-frame ones; the method was immunoSEQ multiplex PCR. Altogether about 130,000 clones are present, 80% to 95% being singletons, with the ten largest covering approximately 2%. Sample: blood. Receptors were obtained from a woman aged 50 to 60 in good health.

The chain is built from TRBV12-3 or TRBV12-4 and TRBJ2-2; D gene uncertain. V lost 6 bases and J 3 bases, leaving 8 bases between the germline ends. This CDR3 region has 13 residues. CDR3 bases: TGTGCCAGCAGAATAGGGCACACCGGGGAGCTGTTTTTT. This codes for CASRIGHTGELFF.

The rearrangement uses TRBV4-1 and TRBJ2-7; D tentatively reads TRBD1 or TRBD2 (5 bases each). Between the trimmed V and J ends, which lost 2 bases and 7 bases, there was a span of 15 bases. From germline, CDR1 is MGHRA and CDR2 YSYEKL. The CDR3 spans 14 residues. The CDR3 loop is CASSQPGLSGEQYF. The CDR3 nucleotides are TGCGCCAGCAGCCAACCGGGGCTCTCCGGAGAGCAGTACTTC.

This clone was recorded a few times. The chain has TRBV6-2 or TRBV6-3 and TRBJ1-1; D not certain. V shed 4 bases and J shed 1 base, with 10 bases lying between them. The germline V gene encodes CDR1 MNHEY and CDR2 SVGEGT. The CDR3 has 14 amino acids. CDR3 nucleotides: TGTGCCAGCAGTTGGACTCAACAGAACACTGAAGCTTTCTTT. Its protein product is CASSWTQQNTEAFF.

This clone showed up just once. This chain links TRBV2 with TRBJ1-1; D remains unclear. The germline gives CDR1 SNHLY, CDR2 FYNNEI. The CDR3 has 16 amino acids. With 4 bases removed from V and 0 bases from J, the gap between germline ends came to 15 bases. Here the CDR3 reads CASSALLQTMNTEAFF. CDR3 in DNA: TGTGCCAGCAGTGCACTATTACAGACAATGAACACTGAAGCTTTCTTT.

The V gene is TRBV2, the J gene TRBJ2-6; maybe TRBD1 (6 bases). V was cut by 7 bases and J by 1 base, with 11 bases left in between. The germline gives CDR1 SNHLY, CDR2 FYNNEI. The CDR3 has 15 amino acids. The CDR3 DNA is TGTGCCAGCATGGGACACGATTCTGGGGCCAACGTCCTGACTTTC. Translated, it gives CASMGHDSGANVLTF.

The CDR3 region has the DNA TGTGCCAGCAGTAACAGGGGTACTGAAGCTTTCTTT. Amino acid sequence: CASSNRGTEAFF. The rearrangement links TRBV7-9 to TRBJ1-1; TRBD1 agrees at 7 bases. The CDR3 runs 12 residues. Unmatched junction bases numbered 3, after V lost 6 bases and J lost 5 bases. The germline gives CDR1 SEHNR, CDR2 FQNEAQ (reference sequence).

The chain is built from TRBV19 and TRBJ2-1; the match to TRBD1 covers 7 bases. The germline V gene encodes CDR1 LNHDA and CDR2 SQIVND (reference sequence). The ends lost 2 bases at V and 1 base at J; junction bases unmatched: 5. The CDR3 length is 16 residues. DNA for the CDR3: TGTGCCAGTAGTATAAACCAGGGGGAATCCTACAATGAGCAGTTCTTC. As protein: CASSINQGESYNEQFF.

This clone was recorded only once. The rearrangement links TRBV5-1 to TRBJ2-5, with 7 bases fitting TRBD2. With 4 bases clipped from V and 3 bases from J, the junction kept 6 bases outside the gene matches. CDR1 and CDR2 (germline): SGHRS, YFSETQ. This CDR3 has 14 amino acids. CDR3 DNA sequence: TGCGCCAGCAGCCCGGGGGGAGGTAAAGAGACCCAGTACTTC. Protein sequence: CASSPGGGKETQYF.

The chain combines TRBV6-6 with TRBJ1-2; D is uncertain. The CDR3 runs 13 residues. V lost 0 bases and J 8 bases, leaving 10 bases between the germline ends. Germline CDR1 MNHNY, CDR2 SVGAGI (reference sequence). The CDR3 DNA sequence: TGTGCCAGCAGTTACTCGTTATCAGAAGGCTACACCTTC. Residues: CASSYSLSEGYTF.

A remark on this clone: An end of the junction differs from the germline gene, which may be a read error. The chain employs TRBV19 and TRBJ1-4; tentative D call: TRBD1 (6 bases). This CDR3 is built from 13 residues. In germline, CDR1 is LNHDA, CDR2 SQIVND (reference sequence). The CDR3 protein is CASSPVLETGVIF. The CDR3, as DNA: TGTGCCAGTAGTCCGGTCCTCGAGACAGGAGTAATTTTT.

The chain joins TRBV15 to TRBJ1-2; D is unclear. Germline V gene lookup returns CDR1 LNHNV and CDR2 YYDKDF (reference sequence). V was pared by 1 base and J by 0 bases, with 9 bases between. This CDR3 region has 15 residues. The CDR3 nucleotides read TGTGCCACCAGCAGAGCCAGAGTAGCTAACTATGGCTACACCTTC. It encodes CATSRARVANYGYTF. Supplemented by reference TRBV15 and TRBJ1-2, the full variable domain reads DAMVIQNPRYQVTQFGKPVTLSCSQTLNHNVMYWYQQKSSQAPKLLFHYYDKDFNNEADTPDNFQSRRPNTSFCFLDIRSPGLGDTAMYLCATSRARVANYGYTFGSGTRLTVV.

Concerning this clone: Without the conserved terminal phenylalanine or tryptophan, this CDR3 likely stems from a read error. The limits of the CDR3 on the DNA are not certain, so only TCRdb's listed CDR3 is given. The chain combines TRBV6-1 with TRBJ1-1; the table's D gene call, TRBD1, was not cross checked with the DNA. CDR1 MNHNS and CDR2 SASEGT come from the germline V gene. 13 amino acids form the CDR3, both terminal residues included. The CDR3 sequence is CASSEPERPGTGI.

The V and J genes are TRBV25-1 and TRBJ1-1, with TRBD1 matching 10 bases. The length of the CDR3 is 14 residues. Germline V gene lookup returns CDR1 MGHDK and CDR2 SYGVNS. V lost 5 bases and J lost 3; bases outside the gene matches: 3. The CDR3 sequence: CASSRQGADTEAFF. The DNA of the CDR3 is TGTGCCAGCAGTAGACAGGGGGCCGACACTGAAGCTTTCTTT.

The chain employs TRBV30 and TRBJ1-5; TRBD1 agrees at 7 bases. In germline, CDR1 is GTSNPN, CDR2 SVGIG (reference sequence). V gave up 3 bases and J gave up 1 base; unmatched junction bases: 30. The CDR3 runs 23 residues. CDR3 amino acids: CAWSRDSVLGKLESWKSNQPQHF. The CDR3 DNA reads TGTGCCTGGAGCCGGGACAGTGTTTTAGGGAAGCTGGAAAGTTGGAAAAGCAATCAGCCCCAGCATTTT.

This clone has a single count. The chain recombines TRBV4-1 with TRBJ1-3; no firm D call. V was clipped by 1 base and J by 0 bases, with 10 bases between them. Looked up from germline, CDR1 is MGHRA and CDR2 is YSYEKL. The CDR3 spans 16 residues. CDR3 protein: CASSQAGGSSGNTIYF. CDR3 coding DNA: TGCGCCAGCAGCCAAGCGGGCGGAAGCTCTGGAAACACCATATATTTT.

J is TRBJ1-4 and V is TRBV7-9; 7 nucleotides align to TRBD1. After removal of 5 bases from V and 5 bases from J, the junction contained 8 bases not matched to a gene. The CDR3 is 15 amino acids. Germline values: CDR1 SEHNR, CDR2 FQNEAQ (reference sequence). CDR3 sequence: CASSPGQEFNEKLFF. Written as DNA, the CDR3 is TGTGCCAGCAGCCCTGGACAGGAGTTCAATGAAAAACTGTTTTTT. Supplemented by reference TRBV7-9 and TRBJ1-4, the full variable domain reads DTGVSQNPRHKITKRGQNVTFRCDPISEHNRLYWYRQTLGQGPEFLTYFQNEAQLEKSRLLSDRFSAERPKGSFSTLEIQRTEQGDSAMYLCASSPGQEFNEKLFFGSGTQLSVL.

The chain is built from TRBV2 and TRBJ2-5; D gene unclear. The CDR3 spans 12 residues. Germline CDR1 SNHLY, CDR2 FYNNEI. The germline V and J ends were trimmed by 10 bases and 7 bases, with 16 bases remaining between them. Here the CDR3 reads CATKASVVTQYF. In DNA form, the CDR3 reads TGTGCCACCAAGGCTAGTGTGGTGACCCAGTACTTC.